Each of the 14 T cell receptor beta chains below was sequenced from the same sample in a study of identifying expanded T cells in peripheral blood. Assay: immunoSEQ multiplex PCR; the TCRdb copy retains only in-frame clones and omits some. The sample has approximately 83,000 clones; 85% are singletons. Sequencing was carried out using blood. The receptor set was obtained from a person between 18 and 75 years old in good health.

The V call is TRBV9, the J call TRBJ2-1; 7 nucleotides agree with TRBD1. In germline, CDR1 is SGDLS, CDR2 YYNGEE. The junction had 5 bases not matched to a gene; V was cut back by 2 bases and J by 0 bases. The CDR3 contains 16 residues. This CDR3 is CASSVLGQSSYNEQFF. The CDR3 DNA reads TGTGCCAGCAGCGTCTTGGGACAGAGCTCCTACAATGAGCAGTTCTTC.

This clone was recorded only once. The gene calls are TRBV27 and TRBJ1-4; D may be TRBD1 (5 bases). Trimming removed 5 bases at V and 0 bases at J, with 19 bases between. Germline lookup yields CDR1 MNHEY and CDR2 SMNVEV (reference sequence). The CDR3 contains 18 residues. CDR3 in amino acids: CASSRRTGVSPTNEKLFF. The DNA of the CDR3 is TGTGCCAGCAGTCGTCGAACGGGGGTTTCTCCAACTAATGAAAAACTGTTTTTT.

The chain uses TRBV5-8 and TRBJ1-4; D possibly corresponds to TRBD1 (6 bases). The V gene's germline CDR1 is SGHTS and CDR2 YDEGEE. The CDR3 extends over 15 amino acids. Deletions cut 1 base from V and 4 bases from J, with 11 bases between. For the CDR3, the DNA is TGTGCCAGCAGCTTGTGGACAGCAATTAATGAAAAACTGTTTTTT. It is translated as CASSLWTAINEKLFF.

The rearrangement joins TRBV19 to TRBJ1-2, with D unclear. V was pared by 7 bases and J by 6 bases, with 12 bases between. Germline V gives CDR1 LNHDA, CDR2 SQIVND (reference sequence). The CDR3 is 12 residues long. CDR3 sequence reads: CASNMARDGYTF. DNA for the CDR3: TGTGCCAGTAATATGGCGAGGGATGGCTACACCTTC.

This chain joins TRBV11-1 and TRBJ2-1, with D maybe TRBD2 (6 bases). The CDR3 loop spans 15 amino acids. Trimming took off 8 bases at V and 9 bases at J, with 23 bases between the two ends. Looked up from germline, CDR1 is SGHAT and CDR2 is FQDESV (reference sequence). The CDR3 sequence: CASSGWERAPGEQFF. CDR3 nucleotides: TGTGCCAGCTCTGGGTGGGAGCGGGCTCCAGGTGAGCAGTTCTTC.

This clone has only a few counts. The chain links TRBV15 to TRBJ2-5; 7 positions match TRBD1. This CDR3 spans 13 amino acids. The germline V gene encodes CDR1 LNHNV and CDR2 YYDKDF (reference sequence). V shed 11 bases, J shed 5 bases, and the junction held 11 bases outside the gene matches. The DNA of the CDR3 is TGTGCCGCTGCAGGGGGAAGGAGCGAGACCCAGTACTTC. Translation: CAAAGGRSETQYF.

The V call is TRBV11-2, the J call TRBJ1-1; 7 bases are a match to TRBD1. Unmatched junction bases numbered 6, after V lost 1 base and J lost 4 bases. The germline CDR1 and CDR2 sequences are SGHAT and FQNNGV. The CDR3 covers 15 residues. CDR3 residues: CASSLVGQGVTEAFF. Here the CDR3 DNA reads TGTGCCAGCAGCTTAGTGGGTCAGGGGGTCACTGAAGCTTTCTTT.

This clone was picked up a small number of times. The chain links TRBV10-3 to TRBJ2-7; the D gene is possibly TRBD1 (6 bases). This CDR3 spans 13 amino acids. Germline-derived CDR1 and CDR2 are ENHRY and SYGVKD. V was cut by 0 bases and J by 7 bases, with 10 bases left in between. CDR3: CAISESNREEQYF. The CDR3 bases are TGTGCCATCAGTGAGTCAAACAGGGAAGAGCAGTACTTC.

This chain uses TRBV5-8 with TRBJ2-2, with D tentatively TRBD1 (5 bases). CDR3 length: 18 residues. The V end was cut by 0 bases, the J end by 1 base, with 16 bases between. Germline CDR1 is SGHTS and CDR2 is YDEGEE. The CDR3: CASSLGGFWGLNTGELFF. Written as DNA, the CDR3 is TGTGCCAGCAGCTTGGGAGGCTTCTGGGGCTTGAACACCGGGGAGCTGTTTTTT.

CDR3 amino acids: CASSYTGGSYGYTF. CDR3 coding DNA: TGTGCCAGCAGTTATACGGGGGGAAGCTATGGCTACACCTTC. The chain has TRBV6-6 and TRBJ1-2; possible D gene TRBD1, 5 bases. CDR3 length equals 14 residues. V dropped 3 bases and J dropped 4 bases, with 12 bases sitting between them. Germline CDR1 reads MNHNY; CDR2 reads SVGAGI (reference sequence).

This sequence joins TRBV2 and TRBJ1-2, with 9 bases that match TRBD1. Losses at the gene ends were 4 bases for V and 3 bases for J; bases not matched to a gene: 9. Germline assignment: CDR1 SNHLY and CDR2 FYNNEI. This CDR3 is 16 amino acids long. This CDR3 reads CASSGQGGSGYYGYTF. The CDR3 bases are TGTGCCAGCAGTGGACAGGGGGGGAGTGGGTACTATGGCTACACCTTC. Based on the CDR3 plus reference TRBV2 and TRBJ1-2, the full variable domain is EPEVTQTPSHQVTQMGQEVILRCVPISNHLYFYWYRQILGQKVEFLVSFYNNEISEKSEIFDDQFSVERPDGSNFTLKIRSTKLEDSAMYFCASSGQGGSGYYGYTFGSGTRLTVV.

V gene TRBV7-8 combines with J gene TRBJ2-3; 10 nucleotides line up with TRBD2. CDR3 length: 16 residues. The trim removed 5 bases at V and 5 bases at J, leaving 10 bases unmatched. Germline V lookup: CDR1 SGHVS, CDR2 FQNEAQ. The CDR3: CASSPASGGAIDTQYF. In nucleotides, the CDR3 is TGTGCCAGCAGCCCAGCCAGCGGGGGGGCCATAGATACGCAGTATTTT.

This clone was observed a single time. This chain connects TRBV7-9 to TRBJ2-5, with D unclear. Trimming pared 6 bases from V and 3 bases from J, leaving 11 bases between. The CDR3 runs 13 residues. Germline V gives CDR1 SEHNR, CDR2 FQNEAQ (reference sequence). The CDR3, as DNA: TGTGCCAGCAGAGAGAACAGCAAAGAGACCCAGTACTTC. This gives the protein CASRENSKETQYF.

This sequence joins TRBV6-6 and TRBJ1-1; 8 positions match TRBD1. CDR3 length: 16 residues. Germline V gene data show CDR1 as MNHNY and CDR2 as SVGAGI (reference sequence). V trimming: 5 bases; J trimming: 5 bases; junction bases outside the gene matches: 13. The CDR3 region has the DNA TGTGCCAGCAGTCCGCAACTTCAGGGGGCAAGAACTGAAGCTTTCTTT. The encoded protein is CASSPQLQGARTEAFF.